The clone carrying this T cell receptor beta chain was seen once. Its antigen remains unknown. Primers used in a second PCR of about 6 to 11 cycles were a sample-barcoded 5' primer and a J-beta primer mix. A template-switch adaptor containing 12 random nucleotides labeled each cDNA molecule. TCRdb reprocessed the 5' RACE reads with MiXCR, giving one entry per CDR3 protein. Found here are about 1,500,000 distinct CDR3 sequences, around two fifths of them singletons; the top ten hold less than 8%. These data originate in a study of blood T cells in healthy people across ages. Study findings and constraints: Changes in expanded clonotypes were possibly confounded, as the CMV status of donors was unknown. Those diversity estimates obtained from one million T cells were thought to be underestimates.

It was roughly 10 milliliters of peripheral blood that were drawn from each donor. The TCR sequence derives from a woman aged 18-29 years in good health. The sequencing input was blood.

CDR3 in DNA: TGTGCCAGCAGCCCGAGAGGACTAGCGTCCCTGCTAAACAATGAGCAGTTCTTC. It yields the protein CASSPRGLASLLNNEQFF. This chain links TRBV4-2 with TRBJ2-1, with 9 bases aligning to TRBD2. The length of the CDR3 is 18 residues. Germline lookup yields CDR1 LGHNA and CDR2 YNFKEQ. The junction had 15 bases not matched to a gene; V was cut back by 4 bases and J by 5 bases.